This TCR beta chain originates from a study of chemoradiotherapy in HPV16-positive cancers. Study-wide results and limits: The functional HPV-specific definition rests on just a couple of HPV16-positive patients.

In germline, CDR1 is LNHDA, CDR2 SQIVND (reference sequence). This CDR3 spans 15 amino acids. V was cut by 7 bases and J by 4 bases, with 17 bases left in between. Samples were taken several times over chemoradiotherapy. With respect to this clone: Its target is not known.

The data were produced by immunoSEQ multiplex PCR, yet TCRdb's version contains in-frame clones alone and is incomplete. The repertoire holds about 1,900 clones, with approximately 77% as singletons. The sequence was obtained from a human donor with HPV-associated anogenital cancer. Specimen: tumor tissue, collected from a patient who underwent chemoradiotherapy. This chain connects TRBV19 to TRBJ1-5, with D unclear. CDR3 in amino acids: CASISLVDRNQPQHF. The CDR3 DNA reads TGTGCCAGTATTTCCCTCGTGGACCGTAATCAGCCCCAGCATTTT.